The rows below give T cell receptor beta chains drawn from one sample of a study of CD8 T cells in ankylosing spondylitis. TCRdb re-analysed the 5' RACE reads in MiXCR, keeping a single row per CDR3 protein. The profile covers 200,000 to 300,000 distinct CDR3 sequences, with 8% to 11% appearing a single time and roughly 2.5% taken by the ten largest. Material for sequencing was blood, either unsorted or a sorted T cell fraction (not recorded which). The receptors shown here come from a male donor with ankylosing spondylitis or in good health (not recorded which). The CDR3 runs from the conserved cysteine through the conserved F or W. A D gene is named only where the DNA matches it firmly. Clone sizes are given selectively: once, few, many, or a class where the clone is expanded.

16	-	few	TRBV29-1	TRBJ2-6	CSVYLTGDSGANVLTF	TGCAGCGTTTACCTTACAGGAGACTCTGGGGCCAACGTCCTGACTTTC
14	TRBD1	many	TRBV5-1	TRBJ2-3	CASSPGQGQDTQYF	TGCGCCAGCAGCCCGGGACAGGGCCAAGATACGCAGTATTTT
12	-	many	TRBV5-1	TRBJ2-1	CASSFPANEQFF	TGCGCCAGCAGCTTTCCGGCCAATGAGCAGTTCTTC
15	-	-	TRBV20-1	TRBJ1-1	CSAASGHHLNTEAFF	TGCAGTGCTGCGTCGGGACATCACCTTAACACTGAAGCTTTCTTT
17	TRBD1	many	TRBV20-1	TRBJ2-1	CSASLPGGAVSYNEQFF	TGCAGTGCTAGTTTACCAGGGGGCGCGGTATCCTACAATGAGCAGTTCTTC
15	-	many	TRBV5-1	TRBJ1-6	CASSLGLTDNSPLHF	TGCGCCAGCAGCTTGGGTTTGACAGATAATTCACCCCTCCACTTT
16	-	many	TRBV5-1	TRBJ2-7	CASSLAQGTDSYEQYF	TGCGCCAGCAGCTTGGCTCAGGGGACGGACTCCTACGAGCAGTACTTC
14	TRBD2	many	TRBV20-1	TRBJ2-3	CSALSGSLTDTQYF	TGCAGTGCTCTTAGCGGGAGTCTAACAGATACGCAGTATTTT
18	-	-	TRBV4-2	TRBJ1-4	CASSQERSGGGDNEKLFF	TGTGCCAGCAGCCAAGAAAGGTCCGGGGGAGGGGATAATGAAAAACTGTTTTTT
14	TRBD1	many	TRBV27	TRBJ2-1	CASTRTGPYNEQFF	TGTGCCAGCACGCGGACAGGGCCCTACAATGAGCAGTTCTTC
14	-	many	TRBV2	TRBJ2-5	CASSLSPEGETQYF	TGTGCCAGCAGCCTATCACCCGAGGGAGAGACCCAGTACTTC
15	TRBD2	many	TRBV18	TRBJ2-5	CASSSSGGYQETQYF	TGTGCCAGCTCATCCAGCGGGGGGTACCAAGAGACCCAGTACTTC
20	TRBD2	many	TRBV18	TRBJ2-1	CASSRLNPGLAGTRHNEQFF	TGTGCCAGCTCACGACTAAACCCGGGACTAGCGGGAACCCGACACAATGAGCAGTTCTTC
15	-	many	TRBV5-1	TRBJ1-2	CASSYDGMFNYGYTF	TGCGCCAGCAGCTATGACGGAATGTTTAACTATGGCTACACCTTC
13	-	many	TRBV7-2	TRBJ2-2	CASTDQAAGELFF	TGTGCCAGCACTGACCAGGCGGCCGGGGAGCTGTTTTTT
13	-	many	TRBV20-1	TRBJ1-1	CSARESMNTEAFF	TGCAGTGCTAGAGAGAGCATGAACACTGAAGCTTTCTTT
14	TRBD1	-	TRBV4-2	TRBJ2-5	CASSRGGQQETQYF	TGTGCCAGCAGCCGAGGGGGCCAACAAGAGACCCAGTACTTC
13	-	-	TRBV6-1	TRBJ2-6	CASRVGVANVLTF	TGTGCCAGCAGGGTCGGCGTGGCCAACGTCCTGACTTTC
13	-	many	TRBV6-1	TRBJ2-1	CASSQEAPNEQFF	TGTGCCAGCAGCCAAGAGGCTCCCAATGAGCAGTTCTTC
15	TRBD1	-	TRBV6-2/TRBV6-3	TRBJ1-1	CASSPQGAEGTEAFF	TGTGCCAGCAGTCCCCAGGGGGCGGAAGGGACTGAAGCTTTCTTT
15	TRBD1	many	TRBV11-2	TRBJ2-1	CASSQGQVVADEQFF	TGTGCCAGCAGCCAGGGACAGGTCGTAGCGGATGAGCAGTTCTTC
14	-	many	TRBV3-1	TRBJ2-7	CASSQWELSYEQYF	TGTGCCAGCAGCCAATGGGAATTATCCTACGAGCAGTACTTC